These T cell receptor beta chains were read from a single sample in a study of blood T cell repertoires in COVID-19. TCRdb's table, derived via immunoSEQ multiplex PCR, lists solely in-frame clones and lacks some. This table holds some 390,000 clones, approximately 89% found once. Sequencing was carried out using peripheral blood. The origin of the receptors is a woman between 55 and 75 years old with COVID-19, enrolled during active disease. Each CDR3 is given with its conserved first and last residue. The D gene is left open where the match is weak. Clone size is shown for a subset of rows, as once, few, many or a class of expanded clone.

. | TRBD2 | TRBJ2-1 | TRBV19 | CASRFWRSGGNNEQFF | TGTGCCAGTAGGTTCTGGAGGTCGGGGGGAAACAATGAGCAGTTCTTC
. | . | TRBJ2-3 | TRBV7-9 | CASSLARGSTDTQYF | TGTGCCAGCAGCTTAGCCCGGGGTAGCACAGATACGCAGTATTTT
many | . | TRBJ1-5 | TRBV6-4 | CASSDSWPRNQPQHF | TGTGCCAGCAGTGACTCCTGGCCCCGCAATCAGCCCCAGCATTTT
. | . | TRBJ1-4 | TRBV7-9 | CASSLEQEKLFF | TGTGCCAGCAGCCTGGAACAGGAAAAACTGTTTTTT
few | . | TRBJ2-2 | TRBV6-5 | CASRTSNYLAGELFF | TGTGCCAGCAGAACGAGCAATTACCTGGCCGGGGAGCTGTTTTTT
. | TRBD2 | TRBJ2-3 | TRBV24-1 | CATSPSGGSGGPTDTQYF | TGTGCCACCAGTCCCTCCGGGGGTAGCGGGGGGCCCACAGATACGCAGTATTTT
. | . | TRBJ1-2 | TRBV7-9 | CASSIVQAGYGYTF | TGTGCCAGCAGCATCGTCCAGGCGGGCTATGGCTACACCTTC
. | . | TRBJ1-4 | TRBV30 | CAWASNEKLFF | TGTGCCTGGGCCTCTAATGAAAAACTGTTTTTT
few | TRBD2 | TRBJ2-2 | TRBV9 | CASSVEAGGWDTGELFF | TGTGCCAGCAGCGTAGAAGCGGGGGGTTGGGATACCGGGGAGCTGTTTTTT
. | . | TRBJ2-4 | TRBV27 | CASSLTDKAKNIQYF | TGTGCCAGCAGCCTGACCGACAAAGCCAAAAACATTCAGTACTTC
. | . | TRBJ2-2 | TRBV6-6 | CASIADKNGELFF | TGTGCCAGCATAGCGGACAAAAACGGGGAGCTGTTTTTT
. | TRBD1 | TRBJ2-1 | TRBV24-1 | CATSDGDRGAYNEQFF | TGTGCCACCAGTGATGGGGACAGGGGGGCCTACAATGAGCAGTTCTTC
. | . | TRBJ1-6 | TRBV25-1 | CASPSRGPIAYNSPLHF | TGTGCCAGCCCAAGCAGGGGACCCATTGCGTATAATTCACCCCTCCACTTT
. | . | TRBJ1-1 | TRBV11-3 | CASSLNYNTEAFF | TGTGCCAGCAGCTTAAACTACAACACTGAAGCTTTCTTT
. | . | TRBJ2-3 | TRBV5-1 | CASSLDRVQGADTQYF | TGCGCCAGCAGCTTGGACCGGGTTCAGGGTGCAGATACGCAGTATTTT
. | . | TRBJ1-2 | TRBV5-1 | CASSPGGSGYTF | TGCGCCAGCAGCCCGGGAGGGTCTGGCTACACCTTC
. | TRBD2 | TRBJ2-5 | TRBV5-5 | CASSTGLAGFQGETQYF | TGTGCCAGCAGCACGGGACTAGCGGGGTTTCAGGGGGAGACCCAGTACTTC
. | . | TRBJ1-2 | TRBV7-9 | CASSLHSLSNYGYTF | TGTGCCAGCAGCTTACACAGCCTGTCTAACTATGGCTACACCTTC
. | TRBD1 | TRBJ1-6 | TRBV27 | CASRLTGGSYNSPLHF | TGTGCCAGCAGGCTGACAGGGGGCTCCTATAATTCACCCCTCCACTTT
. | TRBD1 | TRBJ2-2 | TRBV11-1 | CASSQGQGYGELFF | TGTGCCAGCAGCCAGGGACAGGGGTACGGGGAGCTGTTTTTT
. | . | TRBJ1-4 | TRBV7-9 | CAIQGATWEKLFF | TGTGCCATACAGGGAGCCACCTGGGAAAAACTGTTTTTT
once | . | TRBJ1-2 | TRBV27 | CASSLSQGGGYTF | TGTGCCAGCAGTTTATCTCAGGGCGGTGGCTACACCTTC
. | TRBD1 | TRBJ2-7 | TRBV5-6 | CASSRGQISYEQYF | TGTGCCAGCAGCCGGGGACAGATCTCCTACGAGCAGTACTTC
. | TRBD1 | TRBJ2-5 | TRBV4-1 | CASSQQGQGVETQYF | TGCGCCAGCAGCCAGCAGGGACAGGGGGTGGAGACCCAGTACTTC
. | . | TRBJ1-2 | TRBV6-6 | CASNARGYDYGYTF | TGTGCCAGCAACGCAAGGGGGTACGACTATGGCTACACCTTC
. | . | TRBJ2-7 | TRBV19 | CAREGVVDTLSYEQYF | TGTGCCAGGGAGGGTGTGGTGGACACCCTCTCCTACGAGCAGTACTTC
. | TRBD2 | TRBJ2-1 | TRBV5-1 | CASSSNLAGGSSYNEQFF | TGCGCCAGCAGCTCAAATCTAGCGGGGGGCAGCTCCTACAATGAGCAGTTCTTC
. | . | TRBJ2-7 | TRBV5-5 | CASSFLTDSYEQYF | TGTGCCAGCAGCTTTCTGACAGATTCCTACGAGCAGTACTTC
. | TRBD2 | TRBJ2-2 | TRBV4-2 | CASSQVAAGGPPGELFF | TGTGCCAGCAGCCAAGTAGCGGCGGGGGGGCCCCCCGGGGAGCTGTTTTTT
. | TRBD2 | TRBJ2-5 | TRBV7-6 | CASSRRLAIGQETQYF | TGTGCCAGCAGCCGCAGACTAGCGATAGGGCAAGAGACCCAGTACTTC
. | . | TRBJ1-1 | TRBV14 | CASSQVTGLAFF | TGTGCCAGCAGCCAAGTAACAGGGTTAGCTTTCTTT
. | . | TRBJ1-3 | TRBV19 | CASSGALKNTIYF | TGTGCCAGTAGTGGAGCCTTAAAAAACACCATATATTTT
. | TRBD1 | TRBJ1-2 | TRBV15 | CATGTVINYGYTF | TGTGCCACCGGGACAGTAATTAACTATGGCTACACCTTC
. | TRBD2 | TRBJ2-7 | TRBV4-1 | CASSQLAGAYEQYF | TGCGCCAGCAGCCAATTAGCGGGAGCCTACGAGCAGTACTTC
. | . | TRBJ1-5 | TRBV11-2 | CASSLDQGPNQPQHF | TGTGCCAGCAGCTTAGATCAGGGGCCGAATCAGCCCCAGCATTTT
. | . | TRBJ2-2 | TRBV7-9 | CASSLGQDLLTGELFF | TGTGCCAGCAGCTTAGGACAGGATCTACTGACCGGGGAGCTGTTTTTT
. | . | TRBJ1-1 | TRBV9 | CASSAMRVGTEAFF | TGTGCCAGCAGCGCAATGAGGGTCGGCACTGAAGCTTTCTTT
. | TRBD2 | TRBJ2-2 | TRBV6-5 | CASSYSTGGGELFF | TGTGCCAGCAGTTACTCGACGGGGGGCGGGGAGCTGTTTTTT
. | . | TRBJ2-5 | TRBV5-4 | CASSSLRDFQYF | TGTGCCAGCAGCTCACTTCGGGACTTCCAGTACTTC
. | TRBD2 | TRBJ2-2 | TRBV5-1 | CASTLAGGGGTGELFF | TGCGCCAGTACCCTAGCGGGGGGAGGCGGCACCGGGGAGCTGTTTTTT
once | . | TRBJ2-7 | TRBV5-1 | CASKGGYEQYF | TGCGCCAGCAAAGGGGGATACGAGCAGTACTTC
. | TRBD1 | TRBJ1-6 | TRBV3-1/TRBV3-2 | CASSFRDRGNSPLHF | TGTGCCAGCAGCTTCCGGGACAGGGGTAATTCACCCCTCCACTTT
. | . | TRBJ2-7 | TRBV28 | CASMDTAHSTYEQYF | TGTGCCAGCATGGATACTGCACACAGTACCTACGAGCAGTACTTC
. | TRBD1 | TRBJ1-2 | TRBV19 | CASMGQYGYGYTF | TGTGCCAGTATGGGACAGTATGGCTATGGCTACACCTTC
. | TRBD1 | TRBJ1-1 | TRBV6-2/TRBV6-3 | CASSYGTGRTEAFF | TGTGCCAGCAGTTACGGGACAGGGAGAACTGAAGCTTTCTTT
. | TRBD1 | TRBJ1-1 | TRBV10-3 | CAISPRQGSGTEAFF | TGTGCCATCAGTCCCCGACAGGGATCTGGCACTGAAGCTTTCTTT
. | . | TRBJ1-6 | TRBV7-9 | CASSLEQVNSPLHF | TGTGCCAGCAGCTTAGAACAGGTTAATTCACCCCTCCACTTT
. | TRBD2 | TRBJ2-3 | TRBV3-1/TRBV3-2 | CASSQAGTSGGRTDTQYF | TGTGCCAGCAGCCAAGCCGGGACTAGCGGGGGGCGTACAGATACGCAGTATTTT
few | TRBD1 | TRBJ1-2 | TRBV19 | CASSGQYGYTF | TGTGCCAGTTCGGGACAGTATGGCTACACCTTC
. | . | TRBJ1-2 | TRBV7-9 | CASSSLDTLNYGYTF | TGTGCCAGCAGCTCACTAGACACCCTTAACTATGGCTACACCTTC
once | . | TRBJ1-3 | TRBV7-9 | CASSATGWGNTIYF | TGTGCCAGCAGCGCCACAGGGTGGGGAAACACCATATATTTT
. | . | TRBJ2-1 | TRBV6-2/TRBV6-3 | CASSYRKTGRRDNEQFF | TGTGCCAGCAGTTACCGAAAGACAGGGAGGAGGGACAATGAGCAGTTCTTC
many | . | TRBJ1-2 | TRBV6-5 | CASSYGRGANYGYTF | TGTGCCAGCAGTTACGGCAGGGGAGCTAACTATGGCTACACCTTC
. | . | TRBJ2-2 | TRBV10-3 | CAIRGEVPGELFF | TGTGCCATCAGGGGAGAGGTCCCCGGGGAGCTGTTTTTT
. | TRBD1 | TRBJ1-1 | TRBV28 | CASSFGLGQGATEAFF | TGTGCCAGCAGTTTCGGTTTGGGACAGGGGGCCACTGAAGCTTTCTTT
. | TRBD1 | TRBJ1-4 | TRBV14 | CASSPLGDRVEKLFF | TGTGCCAGCAGCCCCTTGGGGGACAGGGTGGAAAAACTGTTTTTT
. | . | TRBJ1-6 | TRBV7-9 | CASSLTGPVGSPLHF | TGTGCCAGCAGCCTCACAGGCCCGGTTGGTTCACCCCTCCACTTT
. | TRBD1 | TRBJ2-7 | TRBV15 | CATSRGQRYEQYF | TGTGCCACCAGCAGGGGACAGCGGTACGAGCAGTACTTC
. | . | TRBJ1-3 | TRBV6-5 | CASMGSQGNTIYF | TGTGCCAGCATGGGTAGCCAGGGAAACACCATATATTTT
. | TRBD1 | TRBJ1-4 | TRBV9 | CASSVGQLATNEKLFF | TGTGCCAGCAGCGTGGGACAGTTAGCAACTAATGAAAAACTGTTTTTT